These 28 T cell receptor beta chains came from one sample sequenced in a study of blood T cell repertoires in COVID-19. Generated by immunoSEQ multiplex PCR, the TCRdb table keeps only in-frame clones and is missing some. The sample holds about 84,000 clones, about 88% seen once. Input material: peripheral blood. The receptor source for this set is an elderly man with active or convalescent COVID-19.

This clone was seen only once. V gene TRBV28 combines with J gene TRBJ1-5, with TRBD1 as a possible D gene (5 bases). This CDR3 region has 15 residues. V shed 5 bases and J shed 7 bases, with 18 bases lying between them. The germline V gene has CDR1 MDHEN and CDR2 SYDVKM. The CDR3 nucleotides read TGTGCCAGCAGTCCAGCCCTCAGGGTTCAGCAGCCCCAGCATTTT. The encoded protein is CASSPALRVQQPQHF.

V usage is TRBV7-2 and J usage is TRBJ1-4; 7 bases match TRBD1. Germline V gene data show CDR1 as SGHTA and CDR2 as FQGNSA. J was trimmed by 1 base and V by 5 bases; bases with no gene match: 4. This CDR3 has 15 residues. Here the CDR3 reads CASSTRQGTNEKLFF. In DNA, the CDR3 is TGTGCCAGCAGCACCCGACAGGGAACTAATGAAAAACTGTTTTTT.

The DNA for the CDR3 is TGCGCCAGCAGTAGCGGGAGCCTCTACAATGAGCAGTTCTTC. Protein sequence: CASSSGSLYNEQFF. This chain uses TRBV23-1 with TRBJ2-1, with 8 bases lining up with TRBD2. TRBV23-1 qualifies as an ORF whose function is uncertain. V gave up 5 bases and J gave up 3 bases; unmatched junction bases: 3. There are 14 residues in the CDR3.

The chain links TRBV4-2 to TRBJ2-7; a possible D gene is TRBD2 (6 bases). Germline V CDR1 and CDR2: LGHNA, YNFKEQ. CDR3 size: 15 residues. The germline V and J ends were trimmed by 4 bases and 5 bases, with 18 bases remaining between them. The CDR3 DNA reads TGTGCCAGCAGCCCGGGTCGTGGGACTTACGACGAGCAGTACTTC. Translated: CASSPGRGTYDEQYF.

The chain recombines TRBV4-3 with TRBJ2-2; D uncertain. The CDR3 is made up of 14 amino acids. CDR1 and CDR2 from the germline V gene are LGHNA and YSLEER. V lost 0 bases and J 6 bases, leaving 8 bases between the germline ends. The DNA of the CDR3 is TGCGCCAGCAGCCAAGATCGGTACCCCGGGGAGCTGTTTTTT. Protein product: CASSQDRYPGELFF.

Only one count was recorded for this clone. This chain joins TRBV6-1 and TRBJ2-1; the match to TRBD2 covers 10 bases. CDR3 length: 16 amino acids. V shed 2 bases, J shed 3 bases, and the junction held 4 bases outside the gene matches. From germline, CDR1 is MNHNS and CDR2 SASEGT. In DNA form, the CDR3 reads TGTGCCAGCAGTGAATCACTAGCGGGGATCTACAATGAGCAGTTCTTC. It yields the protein CASSESLAGIYNEQFF.

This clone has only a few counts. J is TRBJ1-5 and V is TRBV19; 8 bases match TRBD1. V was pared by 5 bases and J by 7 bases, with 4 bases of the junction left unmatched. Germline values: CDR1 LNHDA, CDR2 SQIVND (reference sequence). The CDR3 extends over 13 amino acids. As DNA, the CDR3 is TGTGCCAGTAGTCAGGGGGCCTGGCAGCCCCAGCATTTT. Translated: CASSQGAWQPQHF. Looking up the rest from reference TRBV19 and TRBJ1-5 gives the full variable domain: DGGITQSPKYLFRKEGQNVTLSCEQNLNHDAMYWYRQDPGQGLRLIYYSQIVNDFQKGDIAEGYSVSREKKESFPLTVTSAQKNPTAFYLCASSQGAWQPQHFGDGTRLSIL.

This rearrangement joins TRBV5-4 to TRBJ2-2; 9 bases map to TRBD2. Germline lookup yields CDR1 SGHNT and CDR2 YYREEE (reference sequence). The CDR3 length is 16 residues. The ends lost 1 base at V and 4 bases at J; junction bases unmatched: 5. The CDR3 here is CASSLSTSGSTGELFF. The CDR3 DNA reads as TGTGCCAGCAGCTTGAGTACTAGCGGGTCCACCGGGGAGCTGTTTTTT.

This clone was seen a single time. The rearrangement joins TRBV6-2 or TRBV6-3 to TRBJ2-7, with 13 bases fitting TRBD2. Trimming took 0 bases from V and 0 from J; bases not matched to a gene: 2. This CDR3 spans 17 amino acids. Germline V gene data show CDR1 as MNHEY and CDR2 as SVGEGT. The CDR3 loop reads CASSYSTSGRNSYEQYF. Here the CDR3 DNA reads TGTGCCAGCAGTTACTCGACTAGCGGGAGGAACTCCTACGAGCAGTACTTC.

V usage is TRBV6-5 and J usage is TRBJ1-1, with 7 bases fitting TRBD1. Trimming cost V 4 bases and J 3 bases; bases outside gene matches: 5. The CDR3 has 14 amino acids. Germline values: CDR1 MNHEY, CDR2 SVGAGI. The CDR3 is CASSSRTGYTEAFF. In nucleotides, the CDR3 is TGTGCCAGCAGTTCGAGGACAGGTTACACTGAAGCTTTCTTT.

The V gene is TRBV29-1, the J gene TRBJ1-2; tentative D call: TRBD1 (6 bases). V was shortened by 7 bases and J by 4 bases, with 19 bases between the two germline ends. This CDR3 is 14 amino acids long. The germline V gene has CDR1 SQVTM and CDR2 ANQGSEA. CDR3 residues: CSGSTGSAVYGYTF. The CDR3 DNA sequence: TGCAGCGGCTCCACAGGGTCCGCTGTCTATGGCTACACCTTC. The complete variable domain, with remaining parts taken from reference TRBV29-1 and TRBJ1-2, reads SAVISQKPSRDICQRGTSLTIQCQVDSQVTMMFWYRQQPGQSLTLIATANQGSEATYESGFVIDKFPISRPNLTFSTLTVSNMSPEDSSIYLCSGSTGSAVYGYTFGSGTRLTVV.

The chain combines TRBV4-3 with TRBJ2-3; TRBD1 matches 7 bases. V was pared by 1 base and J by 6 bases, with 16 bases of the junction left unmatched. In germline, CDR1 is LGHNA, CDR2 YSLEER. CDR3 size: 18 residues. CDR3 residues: CASSQVLVGPMTGDTQYF. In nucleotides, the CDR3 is TGCGCCAGCAGCCAAGTCTTAGTAGGGCCAATGACAGGGGATACGCAGTATTTT.

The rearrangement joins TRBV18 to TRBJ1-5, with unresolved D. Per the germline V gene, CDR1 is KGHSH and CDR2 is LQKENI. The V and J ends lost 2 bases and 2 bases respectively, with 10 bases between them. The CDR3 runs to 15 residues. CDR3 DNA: TGTGCCAGCTCACCATCGGGTAACCGCAATCAGCCCCAGCATTTT. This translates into CASSPSGNRNQPQHF.

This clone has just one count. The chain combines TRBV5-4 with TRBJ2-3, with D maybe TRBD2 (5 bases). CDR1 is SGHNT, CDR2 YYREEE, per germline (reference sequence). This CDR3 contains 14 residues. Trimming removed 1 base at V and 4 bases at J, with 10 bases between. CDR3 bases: TGTGCCAGCAGCTTGACGAGCGGCGCAGATACGCAGTATTTT. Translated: CASSLTSGADTQYF.

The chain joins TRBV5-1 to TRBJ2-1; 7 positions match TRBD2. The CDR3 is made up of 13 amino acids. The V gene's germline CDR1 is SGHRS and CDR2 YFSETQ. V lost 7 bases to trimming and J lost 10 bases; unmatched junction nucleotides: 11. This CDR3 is CASLTPPGGEQFF. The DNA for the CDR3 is TGCGCCAGCCTGACCCCCCCCGGGGGGGAGCAGTTCTTC.

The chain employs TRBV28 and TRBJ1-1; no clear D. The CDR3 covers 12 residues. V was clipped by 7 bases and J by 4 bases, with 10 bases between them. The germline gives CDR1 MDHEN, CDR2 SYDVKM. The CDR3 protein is CASKEGTTEAFF. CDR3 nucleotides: TGTGCCAGCAAGGAGGGAACCACTGAAGCTTTCTTT.

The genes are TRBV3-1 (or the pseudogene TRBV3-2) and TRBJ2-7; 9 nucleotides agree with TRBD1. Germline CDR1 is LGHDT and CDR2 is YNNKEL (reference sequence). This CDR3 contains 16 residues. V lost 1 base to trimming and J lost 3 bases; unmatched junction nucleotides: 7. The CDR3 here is CASSQVGQGYSYEQYF. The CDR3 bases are TGTGCCAGCAGCCAAGTAGGACAGGGGTACAGCTACGAGCAGTACTTC.

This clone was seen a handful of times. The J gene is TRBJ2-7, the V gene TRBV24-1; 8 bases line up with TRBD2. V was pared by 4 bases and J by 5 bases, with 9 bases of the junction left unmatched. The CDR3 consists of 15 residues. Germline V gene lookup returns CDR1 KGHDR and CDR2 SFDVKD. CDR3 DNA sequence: TGTGCCACCAGTGACCCCCTCGGGGGGGACCACGAGCAGTACTTC. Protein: CATSDPLGGDHEQYF.

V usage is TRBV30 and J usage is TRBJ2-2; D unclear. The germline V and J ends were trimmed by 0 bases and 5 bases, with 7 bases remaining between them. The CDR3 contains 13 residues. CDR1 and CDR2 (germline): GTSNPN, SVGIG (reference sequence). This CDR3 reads CAWSVRRTGELFF. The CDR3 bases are TGTGCCTGGAGTGTCCGGCGGACCGGGGAGCTGTTTTTT.

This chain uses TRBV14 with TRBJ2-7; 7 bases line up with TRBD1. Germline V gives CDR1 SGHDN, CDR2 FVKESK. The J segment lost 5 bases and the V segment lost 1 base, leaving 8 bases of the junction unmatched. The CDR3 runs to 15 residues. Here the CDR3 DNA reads TGTGCCAGCAGCCAAGCCCCAGGGGGTCCCCACGAGCAGTACTTC. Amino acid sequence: CASSQAPGGPHEQYF.

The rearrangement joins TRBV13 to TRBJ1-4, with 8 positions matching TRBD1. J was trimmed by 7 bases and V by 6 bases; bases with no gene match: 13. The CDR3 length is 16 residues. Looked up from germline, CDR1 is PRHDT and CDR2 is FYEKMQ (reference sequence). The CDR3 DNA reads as TGTGCCAGCAGTTCTCGAACAGGGGGTCGAAGTGAAAAACTGTTTTTT. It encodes CASSSRTGGRSEKLFF.

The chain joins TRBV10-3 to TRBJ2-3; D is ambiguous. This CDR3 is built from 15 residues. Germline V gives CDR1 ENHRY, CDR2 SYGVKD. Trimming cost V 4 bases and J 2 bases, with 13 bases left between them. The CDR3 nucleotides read TGTGCCATCAGTGGGATAAGCGCCCACACAGATACGCAGTATTTT. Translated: CAISGISAHTDTQYF.

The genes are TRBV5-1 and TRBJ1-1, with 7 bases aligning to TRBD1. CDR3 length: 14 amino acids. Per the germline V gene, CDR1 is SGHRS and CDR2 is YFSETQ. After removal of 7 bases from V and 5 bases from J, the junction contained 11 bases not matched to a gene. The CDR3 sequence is CASGQQGMGTEAFF. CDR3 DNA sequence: TGCGCCAGCGGCCAACAGGGGATGGGAACTGAAGCTTTCTTT.

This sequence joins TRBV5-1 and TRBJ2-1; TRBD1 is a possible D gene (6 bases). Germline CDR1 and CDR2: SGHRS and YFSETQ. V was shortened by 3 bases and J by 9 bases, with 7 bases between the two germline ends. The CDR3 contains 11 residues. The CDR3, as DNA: TGCGCCAGCAGCTGGGGGCCTGAGCAGTTCTTC. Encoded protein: CASSWGPEQFF.

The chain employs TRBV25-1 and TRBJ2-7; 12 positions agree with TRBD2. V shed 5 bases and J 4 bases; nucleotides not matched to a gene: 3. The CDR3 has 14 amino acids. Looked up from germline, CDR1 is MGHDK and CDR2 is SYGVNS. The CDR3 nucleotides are TGTGCCAGCAGTCGACTAGCGGGAGCTTACGAGCAGTACTTC. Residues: CASSRLAGAYEQYF.

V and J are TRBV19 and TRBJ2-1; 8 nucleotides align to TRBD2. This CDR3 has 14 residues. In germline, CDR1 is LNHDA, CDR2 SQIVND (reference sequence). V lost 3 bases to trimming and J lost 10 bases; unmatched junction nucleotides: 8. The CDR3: CASSIRSGRYEQFF. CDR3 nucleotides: TGTGCCAGTAGTATTCGGAGCGGGAGATACGAGCAGTTCTTC.

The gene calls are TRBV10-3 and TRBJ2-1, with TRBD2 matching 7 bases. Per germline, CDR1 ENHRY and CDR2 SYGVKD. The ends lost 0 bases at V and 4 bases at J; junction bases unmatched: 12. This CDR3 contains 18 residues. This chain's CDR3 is CAISESGGASGVYNEQFF. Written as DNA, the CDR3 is TGTGCCATCAGTGAGTCAGGTGGGGCTAGCGGAGTATACAATGAGCAGTTCTTC.

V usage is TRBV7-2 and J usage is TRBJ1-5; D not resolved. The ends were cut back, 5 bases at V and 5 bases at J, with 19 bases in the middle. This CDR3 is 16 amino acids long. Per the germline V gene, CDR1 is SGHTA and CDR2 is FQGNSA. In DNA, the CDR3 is TGTGCCAGCAGCCTGACCTACAGAGCATCGGATCAGCCCCAGCATTTT. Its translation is CASSLTYRASDQPQHF.